The 8 T cell receptor beta chains given below trace back to one sample, sequenced in a study of cytomegalovirus exposure and HLA in healthy donors. Primers for the PCR totalled 60 Vbeta and 13 Jbeta. Only in-frame clones appear in the TCRdb table, and some are missing; sequencing was by immunoSEQ multiplex PCR. The table has more than 85,000 clones, 75% to 80% seen once. Sequencing input: PBMCs. The source is a woman aged 25 to 39 in good health and CMV-seronegative.

This chain links TRBV5-6 with TRBJ2-7; D unresolved. The germline CDR1 and CDR2 sequences are SGHDT and YYEEEE. V was shortened by 3 bases and J by 6 bases, with 10 bases between the two germline ends. CDR3 length equals 12 residues. The CDR3 protein is CASSSSWAEQYF. CDR3 nucleotides: TGTGCCAGCAGCTCTTCATGGGCCGAGCAGTACTTC.

The chain links TRBV11-1 to TRBJ2-3, with 7 bases lining up with TRBD2. The V segment lost 3 bases and the J segment 2 bases; nucleotides outside the gene matches: 5. This CDR3 has 15 amino acids. Looked up from germline, CDR1 is SGHAT and CDR2 is FQDESV (reference sequence). The CDR3 DNA sequence: TGTGCCAGCAGCTTGACGGGGGGTGACACAGATACGCAGTATTTT. It specifies CASSLTGGDTDTQYF.

The chain joins TRBV30 to TRBJ1-3; 8 positions match TRBD1. Per germline, CDR1 GTSNPN and CDR2 SVGIG (reference sequence). CDR3 size: 16 residues. J gave up 1 base and V 4 bases, and 9 bases lay outside the gene matches. CDR3 DNA sequence: TGTGCCTGGACAAGCCCAGACAGGGGATCTGGAAACACCATATATTTT. Translated: CAWTSPDRGSGNTIYF.

The rearrangement links TRBV11-2 to TRBJ2-3; TRBD2 might be the D (7 bases). Germline lookup yields CDR1 SGHAT and CDR2 FQNNGV. The CDR3 totals 15 residues. Trimming cost V 3 bases and J 6 bases, with 16 bases left between them. Here the CDR3 DNA reads TGTGCCAGCAGCTTCGCCGCGGGGGCCACGGATACGCAGTATTTT. Encoded protein: CASSFAAGATDTQYF.

This clone was found a few times. This chain uses TRBV10-2 with TRBJ2-7; 7 bases fit TRBD2. CDR1 is WSHSY and CDR2 is SAAADI in the germline V gene. Trimming cost V 8 bases and J 2 bases; bases outside gene matches: 9. The CDR3 loop spans 14 amino acids. The CDR3 is CASDPGLQAYEQYF. Written as DNA, the CDR3 is TGCGCCAGCGACCCGGGACTACAAGCCTACGAGCAGTACTTC.

The V gene is TRBV19, the J gene TRBJ1-1; D is possibly TRBD1 (6 bases). The germline CDR1 and CDR2 sequences are LNHDA and SQIVND (reference sequence). With 3 bases removed from V and 3 bases from J, the gap between germline ends came to 11 bases. The CDR3 is 14 amino acids. CDR3 DNA sequence: TGTGCCAGTAGTATCGGGGAGGGGGACACTGAAGCTTTCTTT. Amino acids: CASSIGEGDTEAFF.

This clone was observed a few times. The DNA for the CDR3 is TGTGCCAGCAGCTCCCGCAGGGTCTCTGGGGACTACAATGAGCAGTTCTTC. Encoded protein: CASSSRRVSGDYNEQFF. J is TRBJ2-1 and V is TRBV7-8; tentative D call: TRBD1 (5 bases). The CDR3 extends over 17 amino acids. In germline, CDR1 is SGHVS, CDR2 FQNEAQ. Trimming took 4 bases from V and 3 from J, leaving 19 bases between them. The full variable domain, rest sourced from reference TRBV7-8 and TRBJ2-1, is GAGVSQSPRYKVAKRGQDVALRCDPISGHVSLFWYQQALGQGPEFLTYFQNEAQLDKSGLPSDRFFAERPEGSVSTLKIQRTQQEDSAVYLCASSSRRVSGDYNEQFFGPGTRLTVL.

This clone turned up a few times. The V call is TRBV7-6, the J call TRBJ1-2; D might be TRBD1 (5 bases). The germline CDR1 and CDR2 sequences are SGHVS and FNYEAQ. This CDR3 contains 15 residues. V was clipped by 5 bases and J by 5 bases, with 18 bases between them. This chain's CDR3 is CASSLDGGEKYGYTF. DNA of the CDR3: TGTGCCAGCAGCCTTGACGGAGGGGAGAAGTATGGCTACACCTTC.